This T cell receptor (beta chain) originates from a study of blood T cell repertoires in COVID-19. Whole-study context: The study drew acute and convalescent COVID-19 samples from the United States, Italy and Spain. The cDNA or gDNA used as material had been derived from T cells, B-cell-depleted T cells, or PBMCs.

Per the study methods: How many nucleated cells were present was estimated from reference gene primer amplification. TCRdb's copy holds only in-frame clones and misses some; the assay was immunoSEQ multiplex PCR. V and J calls and clone size are those listed in that table; D and trimming were worked out from the DNA. The table shows 250,000 to 350,000 clones, with approximately 84% occurring only once. It was during active infection that Seattle patients were enrolled and then longitudinally followed. The junction had 9 bases not matched to a gene; V was cut back by 5 bases and J by 3 bases. CDR1 and CDR2 (germline): MNHEY, SMNVEV (reference sequence). This CDR3 contains 15 residues.

This chain links TRBV27 with TRBJ2-7, with 8 bases aligning to TRBD2. Sequencing was carried out using peripheral blood. This TCR was recovered from a human donor with COVID-19, enrolled during active disease. The donor label of this sample is uncertain. The CDR3 DNA reads TGTGCCAGCAGTCACGCGGGACTAGTACGCTACGAGCAGTACTTC. As protein: CASSHAGLVRYEQYF.